Listed here are 30 T cell receptor beta chains from one sample, sequenced in a study of prognosis after radiotherapy for stage I lung cancer. TCR beta CDR3 amplification from genomic DNA was performed by two-round multiplex PCR. The first PCR round targeted every TRBV and TRBJ gene with specific primers. One entry per CDR3 protein, called by TCRdb with MiXCR from the multiplex PCR reads. The data show about 20,000 distinct CDR3 sequences, 43% seen once. Specimen: PBMCs, collected before or after stereotactic body radiation therapy (not recorded which). These receptors originate from a donor over 45 with non-small cell lung cancer.

This clonotype was counted at least ten times. One end of the junction fails to match germline, which may point to a read error. The chain has TRBV7-2 and TRBJ1-1, with no clear D. From germline, CDR1 is SGHTA and CDR2 FQGNSA. There are 13 residues in the CDR3. CDR3 sequence (DNA): TGTGCCAGCAGCTATCAAACCGCCAGCCTGAGCAACTTT. This codes for CASSYQTASLSNF.

Ten or more counts support this clonotype. Being one base from a much bigger clone, this may be a read error. The rearrangement joins TRBV20-1 to TRBJ2-7; 9 bases agree with TRBD1. Germline assignment: CDR1 DFQATT and CDR2 SNEGSKA (reference sequence). This CDR3 contains 14 residues. Germline trimming cut 7 bases from V and 7 bases from J; bases unmatched to any gene: 14. This CDR3 is CSVTIPGQGKEQYF. DNA of the CDR3: TGCAGTGTTACAATACCAGGACAGGGGAAAGAGCAGTACTTC.

At least ten counts were recorded for this clonotype. This rearrangement joins TRBV2 to TRBJ2-7; D is ambiguous. The CDR3 length is 11 residues. Germline values: CDR1 SNHLY, CDR2 FYNNEI. Deletions cut 6 bases from V and 0 bases from J, with 3 bases between. The DNA for the CDR3 is TGTGCCAGCAGCCGCTCCTACGAGCAGTACTTC. Translated: CASSRSYEQYF.

The chain recombines TRBV7-2 with TRBJ1-1; D gene unclear. Per germline, CDR1 SGHTA and CDR2 FQGNSA. V lost 6 bases and J 2 bases, leaving 10 bases between the germline ends. The CDR3 extends over 13 amino acids. CDR3 coding DNA: TGTGCCAGCAGGGGCTGGAGAAACACTGAAGCTTTCTTT. Translated, it gives CASRGWRNTEAFF.

Concerning this clonotype itself: A far more abundant clone sits one base away, making this likely a read error. The chain carries TRBV6-9 and TRBJ2-2, with a tentative D call TRBD1 (5 bases). V dropped 4 bases and J dropped 6 bases, with 15 bases sitting between them. This CDR3 is built from 15 residues. CDR1 and CDR2 from the germline V gene are MNHGY and SVAAGI. The CDR3 sequence: CASSSSGHGAGELFF. In nucleotides, the CDR3 is TGTGCCAGCAGTTCCTCTGGACATGGGGCCGGGGAGCTGTTTTTT.

The V and J genes are TRBV7-9 and TRBJ2-5; D gene unclear. V was clipped by 5 bases and J by 7 bases, with 17 bases between them. In germline, CDR1 is SEHNR, CDR2 FQNEAQ (reference sequence). The CDR3 totals 14 residues. This chain's CDR3 is CASSPRVDWGTQYF. CDR3 nucleotide sequence: TGTGCCAGCAGCCCAAGGGTGGATTGGGGGACCCAGTACTTC.

This clonotype has at least ten counts. The CDR3 nucleotides read TGCAGTGCAGGGACTTCTGATACGCAGTATTTT. Residues: CSAGTSDTQYF. The chain links TRBV20-1 to TRBJ2-3, with D maybe TRBD2 (6 bases). With 6 bases removed from V and 6 bases from J, the gap between germline ends came to 10 bases. The CDR3 loop spans 11 amino acids. The germline V gene encodes CDR1 DFQATT and CDR2 SNEGSKA (reference sequence).

The chain uses TRBV27 and TRBJ2-1, with TRBD2 as a possible D gene (5 bases). The CDR3 spans 14 residues. The germline CDR1 and CDR2 sequences are MNHEY and SMNVEV (reference sequence). V gave up 6 bases and J gave up 7 bases, with 16 bases separating them. CDR3 sequence reads: CASSQDSLVNEQFF. CDR3 bases: TGTGCCAGCAGCCAGGACTCACTGGTGAATGAGCAGTTCTTC.

For the CDR3, the DNA is TGCAGTGCTAGCCCCAACCCGGTACCCTACGAGCAGTACTTC. Protein: CSASPNPVPYEQYF. This chain joins TRBV20-1 and TRBJ2-7; D unclear. CDR1 and CDR2 (germline): DFQATT, SNEGSKA (reference sequence). The CDR3 totals 14 residues. Trimming took 3 bases from V and 2 from J, leaving 14 bases between them.

About this clonotype: An end of the junction differs from the germline gene, which may be a read error. This CDR3 reads CSARRGTTREPF. In DNA form, the CDR3 reads TGCAGTGCTAGGAGGGGGACTACCCGAGAACCCTTT. The chain has TRBV20-1 and TRBJ1-1; TRBD1 is a possible D gene (6 bases). Germline V gives CDR1 DFQATT, CDR2 SNEGSKA (reference sequence). The CDR3 contains 12 residues.

This chain links TRBV5-1 with TRBJ2-5, with D possibly being TRBD1 (5 bases). The germline V gene encodes CDR1 SGHRS and CDR2 YFSETQ. The V gene lost 4 bases and the J gene lost 4 bases, with 14 bases spanning the gap. This CDR3 has 14 residues. DNA of the CDR3: TGCGCCAGCAGCCCACAGGTTAATGTAGAGACCCAGTACTTC. The encoded protein is CASSPQVNVETQYF.

This clonotype was seen many times. The rearrangement joins TRBV5-4 to TRBJ2-1; 8 bases are a match to TRBD2. The CDR3 has 16 amino acids. V lost 0 bases, J lost 0 bases, and 2 bases stayed unmatched. CDR1 is SGHNT and CDR2 is YYREEE in the germline V gene (reference sequence). The DNA of the CDR3 is TGTGCCAGCAGCTTGGGCGGGAGGAGCTCCTACAATGAGCAGTTCTTC. Protein sequence: CASSLGGRSSYNEQFF.

This chain uses TRBV6-5 with TRBJ2-7, with TRBD2 as a possible D gene (5 bases). The CDR3 is made up of 13 amino acids. Germline loops: CDR1 MNHEY, CDR2 SVGAGI. V shed 0 bases and J shed 6 bases, with 9 bases lying between them. The CDR3 reads CASSYSPGFEQYF. The DNA for the CDR3 is TGTGCCAGCAGTTACTCACCGGGATTCGAGCAGTACTTC.

The table lists this clonotype with many counts. The chain is built from TRBV16 and TRBJ2-2; D not certain. The CDR3 contains 16 residues. The V and J ends lost 2 bases and 6 bases respectively, with 16 bases between them. CDR1 KGHSY and CDR2 FQNENV come from the germline V gene. CDR3 sequence: CASSQVVRPGAGELFF. The DNA for the CDR3 is TGTGCCAGCAGCCAAGTAGTCCGTCCGGGCGCCGGGGAGCTGTTTTTT.

This clonotype was counted at least ten times. The chain joins TRBV5-1 to TRBJ2-3; possibly TRBD1 or TRBD2 for D (6 bases each). Per the germline V gene, CDR1 is SGHRS and CDR2 is YFSETQ. The germline V and J ends were trimmed by 4 bases and 0 bases, with 12 bases remaining between them. The CDR3 loop spans 15 amino acids. The CDR3 nucleotides read TGCGCCAGCAGCGGAGGGGGAGCTAGCACAGATACGCAGTATTTT. It yields the protein CASSGGGASTDTQYF.

This clonotype was counted many times. The chain employs TRBV7-3 and TRBJ2-2, with TRBD2 matching over 8 bases. This CDR3 is 16 amino acids long. With V trimmed by 4 bases and J by 4 bases, 8 bases remained unmatched. Germline V gene sequence: CDR1 SGHTA, CDR2 FQGTGA. The CDR3 spells CASSSPYAGGTGELFF. The CDR3 DNA follows: TGTGCCAGCAGCTCCCCGTATGCGGGGGGCACCGGGGAGCTGTTTTTT.

As to this clonotype: Given a far larger clone just one base away, this is likely a sequencing read error. The rearrangement joins TRBV24-1 to TRBJ2-7; D might be TRBD1 (6 bases). V was pared by 11 bases and J by 6 bases, with 22 bases between. The germline CDR1 and CDR2 sequences are KGHDR and SFDVKD. CDR3 length: 14 residues. The CDR3 loop is CAIRTQGGRLEQYF. The CDR3 DNA reads as TGTGCCATCAGAACACAGGGCGGTAGGCTCGAGCAGTACTTC.

This clonotype appeared many times. V is TRBV28 and J is TRBJ1-2, with D possibly matching TRBD1 (6 bases). V was clipped by 4 bases and J by 5 bases, with 14 bases between them. Germline V gives CDR1 MDHEN, CDR2 SYDVKM. This CDR3 region has 14 residues. CDR3 region: CASSSFDRIYGYTF. The CDR3 DNA reads TGTGCCAGCAGTTCTTTCGACAGGATTTATGGCTACACCTTC.

For this clonotype: A far larger clone is just one base off, so this is likely a read error. J is TRBJ1-6 and V is TRBV6-2 or TRBV6-3; D ambiguous. CDR1 is MNHEY, CDR2 SVGEGT, per germline. This CDR3 is 13 amino acids long. CDR3 protein: CAGSYQTDSPLHF. CDR3 DNA sequence: TGTGCCGGCAGTTACCAGACTGATTCACCCCTCCACTTT.

Here the CDR3 reads CASSLWNPGTGGAGGYTF. As DNA, the CDR3 is TGTGCCAGCAGTCTTTGGAATCCCGGGACAGGGGGGGCTGGGGGCTACACCTTC. The rearrangement uses TRBV28 and TRBJ1-2; 11 nucleotides agree with TRBD1. Per the germline V gene, CDR1 is MDHEN and CDR2 is SYDVKM. With V trimmed by 5 bases and J by 8 bases, 19 bases remained unmatched. The CDR3 has 18 amino acids.

The rearrangement links TRBV7-3 to TRBJ1-1, with D unclear. V was shortened by 2 bases and J by 0 bases, with 10 bases between the two germline ends. There are 15 residues in the CDR3. The germline V gene has CDR1 SGHTA and CDR2 FQGTGA. The CDR3 here is CASSLGPGMNTEAFF. For the CDR3, the DNA is TGTGCCAGCAGCTTAGGGCCGGGAATGAACACTGAAGCTTTCTTT.

This clonotype was found many times. This chain joins TRBV7-9 and TRBJ2-5, with a tentative D call TRBD1 (6 bases). V lost 5 bases to trimming and J lost 5 bases, with 18 bases between them. CDR1 is SEHNR, CDR2 FQNEAQ, per germline (reference sequence). The CDR3 sequence is 15 residues long. CDR3 nucleotides: TGTGCCAGCAGCCCAGCGCTGAGACAGGAGGAGACCCAGTACTTC. This encodes CASSPALRQEETQYF. The full variable domain, rest sourced from reference TRBV7-9 and TRBJ2-5, is DTGVSQNPRHKITKRGQNVTFRCDPISEHNRLYWYRQTLGQGPEFLTYFQNEAQLEKSRLLSDRFSAERPKGSFSTLEIQRTEQGDSAMYLCASSPALRQEETQYFGPGTRLLVL.

The genes are TRBV12-3 or TRBV12-4 and TRBJ2-3; TRBD2 matches at 13 bases. The V gene end was trimmed by 5 bases and the J gene end by 4 bases; junction bases not matched to a gene: 9. The CDR3 loop spans 17 amino acids. CDR3 DNA: TGTGCCAGCAGTCCCGGACTAGCGGGAGTAGGGGCAGATACGCAGTATTTT. It specifies CASSPGLAGVGADTQYF.

This clonotype was found many times. This chain joins TRBV19 and TRBJ2-7; D is perhaps TRBD1 (5 bases). Germline assignment: CDR1 LNHDA and CDR2 SQIVND (reference sequence). The V end lost 2 bases, the J end lost 3 bases, and 14 bases lay between the germline ends. CDR3 length equals 15 residues. The CDR3 DNA reads TGTGCCAGTAGTATACCCCCGATTGACAGCTACGAGCAGTACTTC. Residues: CASSIPPIDSYEQYF.

Details on this clonotype: Since a far larger clone is one base different, this is likely a read error. CDR3 sequence reads: CASSWLAGTNEQFF. CDR3 nucleotide sequence: TGTGCCAGCAGTTGGTTAGCGGGGACCAATGAGCAGTTCTTC. The chain carries TRBV27 and TRBJ2-5, with 8 bases lining up with TRBD2. The J call may be faulty, since TRBJ2-1 better matches the DNA end. CDR3 length equals 14 residues. Germline CDR1 is MNHEY and CDR2 is SMNVEV (reference sequence).

The CDR3: CASSHFSGELFF. The CDR3, as DNA: TGTGCCAGCAGCCACTTCTCCGGGGAGCTGTTTTTT. V and J are TRBV7-3 and TRBJ2-2, with D unresolved. V was cut by 5 bases and J by 6 bases, with 7 bases left in between. Germline assignment: CDR1 SGHTA and CDR2 FQGTGA. The CDR3 has 12 residues.

The genes are TRBV6-2 or TRBV6-3 and TRBJ1-5, with D hard to call. This CDR3 is 13 amino acids long. From germline, CDR1 is MNHEY and CDR2 SVGEGT. Trimming took off 6 bases at V and 6 bases at J, with 12 bases between the two ends. This chain's CDR3 is CASRTGWGQPQHF. Here the CDR3 DNA reads TGTGCCAGCAGAACTGGCTGGGGTCAGCCCCAGCATTTT.

The chain employs TRBV6-2 or TRBV6-3 and TRBJ1-2, with D perhaps matching TRBD1 (6 bases). V was trimmed by 9 bases and J by 5 bases, leaving 22 bases between them. Germline-derived CDR1 and CDR2 are MNHEY and SVGEGT. CDR3 size: 15 residues. The CDR3: CASSKITQGSYGYTF. CDR3 sequence (DNA): TGTGCCAGTTCTAAGATAACACAGGGATCGTATGGCTACACCTTC.

This clonotype was observed at least ten times. The chain has TRBV4-2 and TRBJ2-5; TRBD2 might be the D (5 bases). Trimming left V 0 bases short and J 5 bases short, with 10 bases between. This CDR3 has 14 amino acids. Looked up from germline, CDR1 is LGHNA and CDR2 is YNFKEQ. The CDR3 DNA is TGTGCCAGCAGCCAAGATTGGTCGGGGGAGACCCAGTACTTC. Translated: CASSQDWSGETQYF.

The chain is built from TRBV7-9 and TRBJ1-6; possibly TRBD1 for D (5 bases). Trimming shortened V by 3 bases and J by 6 bases, and 9 bases separated the two germline ends. Germline V gene data show CDR1 as SEHNR and CDR2 as FQNEAQ (reference sequence). There are 14 residues in the CDR3. The CDR3 here is CASSLGRGNSPLHF. CDR3 nucleotides: TGTGCCAGCAGCTTGGGGAGGGGTAATTCACCCCTCCACTTT.